Shown below are 28 T cell receptor beta chains from a single sample sequenced in a study of glioma-infiltrating T cells after dendritic cell vaccination. Produced via immunoSEQ multiplex PCR; TCRdb's table is partial and in-frame only. The repertoire has more than 95,000 clones, around 87% of them found once; the top ten carry roughly 3%. Time point in this sample: after dendritic cell vaccination, including at tumor progression/relapse. The sequences come from blood, collected after dendritic cell vaccination. These receptors were obtained from a human donor with glioblastoma.

The chain combines TRBV6-5 with TRBJ1-2; TRBD1 matches at 9 bases. Losses at the gene ends were 0 bases for V and 7 bases for J; bases not matched to a gene: 3. CDR3 size: 14 residues. Germline lookup yields CDR1 MNHEY and CDR2 SVGAGI. The CDR3 region has the DNA TGTGCCAGCAGTTACTCGGGACAGGGTGGTGGCTACACCTTC. Amino acid sequence: CASSYSGQGGGYTF.

The chain is built from TRBV5-1 and TRBJ2-7; 7 bases agree with TRBD1. V shed 0 bases, J shed 3 bases, and the junction held 3 bases outside the gene matches. Germline V gene sequence: CDR1 SGHRS, CDR2 YFSETQ. This CDR3 region has 14 residues. The CDR3 DNA reads as TGCGCCAGCAGCTTGGACAGGGGTCTCTACGAGCAGTACTTC. Translation: CASSLDRGLYEQYF.

The V and J genes are TRBV19 and TRBJ2-7; D may be TRBD2 (6 bases). The germline CDR1 and CDR2 sequences are LNHDA and SQIVND (reference sequence). With 6 bases removed from V and 4 bases from J, the gap between germline ends came to 7 bases. This CDR3 spans 11 amino acids. CDR3 residues: CASREGYEQYF. CDR3 DNA: TGTGCCAGTAGGGAGGGATACGAGCAGTACTTC.

The J gene is TRBJ2-1, the V gene TRBV19; tentative D call: TRBD2 (7 bases). The length of the CDR3 is 15 residues. Trimming pared 7 bases from V and 0 bases from J, leaving 13 bases between. Germline CDR1 reads LNHDA; CDR2 reads SQIVND (reference sequence). The DNA for the CDR3 is TGTGCCAGTATAGGGGGGGGTAGCTCCTACAATGAGCAGTTCTTC. Its translation: CASIGGGSSYNEQFF.

The chain links TRBV9 to TRBJ2-7; D gene ambiguous. The CDR3 has 13 residues. In germline, CDR1 is SGDLS, CDR2 YYNGEE. V shed 0 bases and J shed 6 bases, with 10 bases lying between them. DNA of the CDR3: TGTGCCAGCAGCGTAGCCGTCACGGGCGAGCAGTACTTC. It encodes CASSVAVTGEQYF.

The chain employs TRBV27 and TRBJ2-7; tentative D call: TRBD1 (6 bases). CDR1 is MNHEY and CDR2 is SMNVEV in the germline V gene (reference sequence). The CDR3 spans 14 residues. The V end lost 3 bases, the J end lost 0 bases, and 9 bases lay between the germline ends. The CDR3 DNA reads TGTGCCAGCAGTTTGGTAGGGGGCTCCTACGAGCAGTACTTC. It codes for CASSLVGGSYEQYF.

The chain combines TRBV29-1 with TRBJ1-1, with no clear D. The CDR3 totals 13 residues. Germline assignment: CDR1 SQVTM and CDR2 ANQGSEA. Trimming shortened V by 6 bases and J by 4 bases, and 15 bases separated the two germline ends. For the CDR3, the DNA is TGCAGCGTGGGCCCTGACGGGAGCACTGAAGCTTTCTTT. It codes for CSVGPDGSTEAFF. The full variable domain, completed using reference TRBV29-1 and TRBJ1-1, is SAVISQKPSRDICQRGTSLTIQCQVDSQVTMMFWYRQQPGQSLTLIATANQGSEATYESGFVIDKFPISRPNLTFSTLTVSNMSPEDSSIYLCSVGPDGSTEAFFGQGTRLTVV.

V is TRBV7-9 and J is TRBJ1-2; a possible D gene is TRBD1 (5 bases). Germline-derived CDR1 and CDR2 are SEHNR and FQNEAQ (reference sequence). This CDR3 spans 14 amino acids. Trimming stripped 6 bases from V and 3 bases from J, with 14 bases between. The CDR3 bases are TGTGCCAGCAGGGGGGGGGACCGATACTATGGCTACACCTTC. Amino acids: CASRGGDRYYGYTF.

The rearrangement joins TRBV27 to TRBJ2-1, with D maybe TRBD1 (5 bases). Trimming pared 3 bases from V and 6 bases from J, leaving 9 bases between. The CDR3 is 13 residues long. Germline V gene sequence: CDR1 MNHEY, CDR2 SMNVEV (reference sequence). For the CDR3, the DNA is TGTGCCAGCAGTTTGGTTAGGGGCAATGAGCAGTTCTTC. Translated, it gives CASSLVRGNEQFF.

The chain couples TRBV7-3 to TRBJ1-2; a weak D match, TRBD1 (6 bases). This CDR3 contains 15 residues. Germline CDR1 reads SGHTA; CDR2 reads FQGTGA. Trimming removed 1 base at V and 4 bases at J, with 13 bases between. The DNA of the CDR3 is TGTGCCAGCAGCTTAATGGCAGGGGCAAGCTATGGCTACACCTTC. This encodes CASSLMAGASYGYTF.

This sequence joins TRBV6-6 and TRBJ1-1, with D maybe TRBD1 (6 bases). Germline loops: CDR1 MNHNY, CDR2 SVGAGI (reference sequence). This CDR3 spans 14 amino acids. Trimming cost V 9 bases and J 1 base, with 15 bases left between them. This CDR3 is CASGRGGGNTEAFF. The DNA of the CDR3 is TGTGCCAGTGGCAGGGGCGGGGGGAACACTGAAGCTTTCTTT.

V is TRBV14 and J is TRBJ2-5; no clear D gene. The CDR3 is 15 amino acids. Trimming took 0 bases from V and 5 from J, leaving 13 bases between them. From germline, CDR1 is SGHDN and CDR2 FVKESK. For the CDR3, the DNA is TGTGCCAGCAGCCAAGATAGCATTATTCCGGAGACCCAGTACTTC. Encoded protein: CASSQDSIIPETQYF. The whole variable domain, filled in from reference TRBV14 and TRBJ2-5, reads EAGVTQFPSHSVIEKGQTVTLRCDPISGHDNLYWYRRVMGKEIKFLLHFVKESKQDESGMPNNRFLAERTGGTYSTLKVQPAELEDSGVYFCASSQDSIIPETQYFGPGTRLLVL.

The chain uses TRBV19 and TRBJ1-5; the D gene is possibly TRBD1 (5 bases). The CDR3 totals 16 residues. V lost 3 bases, J lost 3 bases, and 15 bases lay in between. Germline V gives CDR1 LNHDA, CDR2 SQIVND (reference sequence). The CDR3 sequence: CASSILRGGNNQPQHF. DNA for the CDR3: TGTGCCAGTAGTATTCTGAGGGGAGGGAACAATCAGCCCCAGCATTTT.

V is TRBV19 and J is TRBJ1-6; D ambiguous. Germline-derived CDR1 and CDR2 are LNHDA and SQIVND (reference sequence). Trimming cost V 2 bases and J 2 bases, with 4 bases left between them. The CDR3 runs 14 residues. The CDR3 is CASSIRTYNSPLHF. In DNA form, the CDR3 reads TGTGCCAGTAGTATACGTACCTATAATTCACCCCTCCACTTT.

This chain uses TRBV5-4 with TRBJ2-7; 8 bases match TRBD1. With 4 bases clipped from V and 6 bases from J, the junction kept 15 bases outside the gene matches. This CDR3 is built from 16 residues. Looked up from germline, CDR1 is SGHNT and CDR2 is YYREEE (reference sequence). This CDR3 is CASSGGNSRQGSEQYF. The DNA for the CDR3 is TGTGCCAGCAGCGGGGGTAATTCGAGACAGGGGTCCGAGCAGTACTTC.

The CDR3 DNA is TGTGCCAGCAGCTTGGCCGGACCAGCCGGGACAGTTGAAAAACTGTTTTTT. Amino acids: CASSLAGPAGTVEKLFF. V and J are TRBV5-4 and TRBJ1-4; 7 nucleotides agree with TRBD1. The CDR3 is 17 amino acids. Germline V gives CDR1 SGHNT, CDR2 YYREEE (reference sequence). Germline trimming cut 0 bases from V and 7 bases from J; bases unmatched to any gene: 12.

The chain recombines TRBV4-1 with TRBJ1-2; 8 bases agree with TRBD1. The CDR3 is 14 amino acids. From germline, CDR1 is MGHRA and CDR2 YSYEKL. With 8 bases clipped from V and 5 bases from J, the junction kept 10 bases outside the gene matches. The CDR3 DNA follows: TGCGCCAGCGCGCCAGGACAGGGCGTTTATGGCTACACCTTC. Protein product: CASAPGQGVYGYTF.

This clone was seen once. This rearrangement joins TRBV7-9 to TRBJ1-2; D is undetermined. The CDR3 totals 14 residues. Germline-derived CDR1 and CDR2 are SEHNR and FQNEAQ (reference sequence). Trimming cost V 1 base and J 2 bases, with 8 bases left between them. Here the CDR3 DNA reads TGTGCCAGCAGCTTAGAGGCGGCGAACTATGGCTACACCTTC. Its translation is CASSLEAANYGYTF.

This rearrangement joins TRBV6-6 to TRBJ2-5; TRBD2 matches 14 bases. The CDR3 totals 15 residues. Per the germline V gene, CDR1 is MNHNY and CDR2 is SVGAGI (reference sequence). With 5 bases clipped from V and 4 bases from J, the junction kept 3 bases outside the gene matches. CDR3 DNA: TGTGCCAGCAGTCGGACTAGCGGGGGGCCAGAGACCCAGTACTTC. Translated: CASSRTSGGPETQYF.

V usage is TRBV19 and J usage is TRBJ1-6; no definite D call. Trimming shortened V by 9 bases and J by 7 bases, and 13 bases separated the two germline ends. Per germline, CDR1 LNHDA and CDR2 SQIVND (reference sequence). The length of the CDR3 is 13 residues. As DNA, the CDR3 is TGTGCCAGCGGTAGCCAGCAGAATTCACCCCTCCACTTT. Residues: CASGSQQNSPLHF. Using reference TRBV19 and TRBJ1-6 for the parts outside the CDR3, the full variable domain is DGGITQSPKYLFRKEGQNVTLSCEQNLNHDAMYWYRQDPGQGLRLIYYSQIVNDFQKGDIAEGYSVSREKKESFPLTVTSAQKNPTAFYLCASGSQQNSPLHFGNGTRLTVT.

The gene calls are TRBV30 and TRBJ1-1; D is unclear. The V gene's germline CDR1 is GTSNPN and CDR2 SVGIG (reference sequence). V lost 4 bases and J 6 bases, leaving 15 bases between the germline ends. This CDR3 has 13 residues. The CDR3 protein is CAWMPRGMSEAFF. CDR3 DNA: TGTGCCTGGATGCCTCGGGGAATGTCTGAAGCTTTCTTT.

The chain's CDR3 is CASSFQGGGELFF. For the CDR3, the DNA is TGTGCCAGCAGCTTTCAGGGAGGCGGGGAGCTGTTTTTT. The rearrangement uses TRBV7-3 and TRBJ2-2; weak D call: TRBD2 (6 bases). Trimming left V 3 bases short and J 7 bases short, with 9 bases between. Germline-derived CDR1 and CDR2 are SGHTA and FQGTGA. The CDR3 spans 13 residues.

The V and J genes are TRBV11-2 and TRBJ1-4; D is ambiguous. The CDR3 is 13 amino acids. Trimming took 3 bases from V and 6 from J, leaving 8 bases between them. Germline CDR1 is SGHAT and CDR2 is FQNNGV. The CDR3, as DNA: TGTGCCAGCAGCTTCGGAGGGTATGAAAAACTGTTTTTT. Its protein is CASSFGGYEKLFF. The full variable domain, its missing parts supplied by reference TRBV11-2 and TRBJ1-4, is EAGVAQSPRYKIIEKRQSVAFWCNPISGHATLYWYQQILGQGPKLLIQFQNNGVVDDSQLPKDRFSAERLKGVDSTLKIQPAKLEDSAVYLCASSFGGYEKLFFGSGTQLSVL.

The V gene is TRBV29-1, the J gene TRBJ2-1, with a weak D call TRBD2 (6 bases). CDR3 length: 14 residues. V lost 5 bases, J lost 3 bases, and 14 bases lay in between. CDR1 and CDR2 from the germline V gene are SQVTM and ANQGSEA. CDR3 sequence reads: CSVRPRDGYNEQFF. The CDR3 nucleotides read TGCAGCGTTCGGCCGCGGGACGGCTACAATGAGCAGTTCTTC.

This sequence joins TRBV7-2 and TRBJ2-1, with D perhaps TRBD2 (5 bases). Deletions cut 3 bases from V and 10 bases from J, with 13 bases between. The germline CDR1 and CDR2 sequences are SGHTA and FQGNSA. The CDR3 runs to 13 residues. CDR3 in amino acids: CASSFGILREQFF. The DNA of the CDR3 is TGTGCCAGCAGCTTCGGGATTCTCAGGGAGCAGTTCTTC.

This chain uses TRBV10-2 with TRBJ2-3; 11 nucleotides agree with TRBD2. Germline V gives CDR1 WSHSY, CDR2 SAAADI. This CDR3 comprises 16 residues. V dropped 7 bases and J dropped 0; count of bases not matched to a gene: 6. CDR3 in amino acids: CASNLAGGRSTDTQYF. The DNA of the CDR3 is TGCGCCAGCAACCTAGCGGGGGGCCGAAGCACAGATACGCAGTATTTT.

This chain connects TRBV11-1 to TRBJ2-5; weak D call: TRBD2 (6 bases). The V gene lost 5 bases and the J gene lost 5 bases, with 18 bases spanning the gap. This CDR3 has 15 residues. Germline values: CDR1 SGHAT, CDR2 FQDESV (reference sequence). Written as DNA, the CDR3 is TGTGCCAGCAGCCCCCGAAGCCCTGGGAGGGAGACCCAGTACTTC. This codes for CASSPRSPGRETQYF.

For the CDR3, the DNA is TGCGCCAGCACGCCTGTAGCGGGGGGAGGAGAGCAGTACTTC. Its translation is CASTPVAGGGEQYF. The chain joins TRBV10-2 to TRBJ2-7, with 10 bases fitting TRBD2. Germline CDR1 and CDR2: WSHSY and SAAADI. The CDR3 loop spans 14 amino acids. The V gene end was trimmed by 7 bases and the J gene end by 7 bases; junction bases not matched to a gene: 10.